The 29 T cell receptor beta chains in this list originate from one sample, sequenced in a study of control samples from healthy donors and cancer patients. Some clones are missing from TCRdb's copy, which holds only in-frame ones; the method was immunoSEQ multiplex PCR. Altogether about 100,000 clones are present, about 90% being singletons, with the ten largest covering over 2%. The sample taken for sequencing was blood. The receptors were gathered from a woman younger than 30 in good health.

This clone was detected once. The chain has TRBV13 and TRBJ1-2; 8 bases are shared with TRBD1. Germline V CDR1 and CDR2: PRHDT, FYEKMQ (reference sequence). The CDR3 extends over 16 amino acids. The V and J ends lost 5 bases and 5 bases, in that order; junction bases with no gene match: 13. DNA of the CDR3: TGTGCCAGCAGCCCCAGACAGGGGCCAATAGGGTATGGCTACACCTTC. Translating it yields CASSPRQGPIGYGYTF.

The rearrangement joins TRBV30 to TRBJ1-2; TRBD1 is a possible D gene (5 bases). The germline V and J ends were trimmed by 3 bases and 8 bases, with 16 bases remaining between them. CDR3 size: 13 residues. Germline loops: CDR1 GTSNPN, CDR2 SVGIG (reference sequence). Here the CDR3 DNA reads TGTGCCTGGAGGGAGGAGGGGAGGAAAGGCTACACCTTC. Amino acid sequence: CAWREEGRKGYTF.

The chain is built from TRBV21-1 and TRBJ2-7. TRBV21-1 is a known pseudogene. The CDR3 loop spans 10 amino acids. The CDR3 is CASSMYEQYF. CDR3 nucleotides: TGTGCCAGCAGCATGTACGAGCAGTACTTC.

V and J are TRBV2 and TRBJ1-6, with 9 nucleotides matching TRBD1. Germline trimming cut 2 bases from V and 9 bases from J; bases unmatched to any gene: 5. This CDR3 spans 15 amino acids. The germline V gene has CDR1 SNHLY and CDR2 FYNNEI. The CDR3 coding sequence is TGTGCCAGCAGTGAATGGAGACAGGGGGGTTCACCCCTCCACTTT. It encodes CASSEWRQGGSPLHF.

The J gene is TRBJ1-5, the V gene TRBV5-8; D is perhaps TRBD1 (5 bases). The V and J ends lost 0 bases and 2 bases respectively, with 9 bases between them. In germline, CDR1 is SGHTS, CDR2 YDEGEE. The CDR3 covers 15 residues. DNA for the CDR3: TGTGCCAGCAGCTTGGGGGGCAGGGGCAATCAGCCCCAGCATTTT. Its translation is CASSLGGRGNQPQHF.

The chain carries TRBV30 and TRBJ1-1; D not resolved. CDR3 length: 12 amino acids. Germline assignment: CDR1 GTSNPN and CDR2 SVGIG (reference sequence). Trimming pared 3 bases from V and 4 bases from J, leaving 9 bases between. The CDR3 region is CAWSLLSTEAFF. The CDR3 DNA reads as TGTGCCTGGAGCTTGTTAAGCACTGAAGCTTTCTTT.

The chain combines TRBV27 with TRBJ2-7; D remains ambiguous. The CDR3 extends over 14 amino acids. The V end lost 5 bases, the J end lost 3 bases, and 14 bases lay between the germline ends. In germline, CDR1 is MNHEY, CDR2 SMNVEV (reference sequence). DNA of the CDR3: TGTGCCAGCAGTCCCTATAAGGGCGGCTACGAGCAGTACTTC. As protein: CASSPYKGGYEQYF.

This chain joins TRBV30 and TRBJ2-7, with D perhaps given as TRBD1 or TRBD2 (5 bases each). The germline V gene has CDR1 GTSNPN and CDR2 SVGIG (reference sequence). The CDR3 length is 12 residues. The V gene lost 5 bases and the J gene lost 5 bases, with 13 bases spanning the gap. The CDR3 protein is CAWGGRVDEQYF. The CDR3 DNA reads as TGTGCCTGGGGAGGCAGGGTCGACGAGCAGTACTTC.

The V call is TRBV12-3 or TRBV12-4, the J call TRBJ2-1, with TRBD1 as a possible D gene (5 bases). CDR3 size: 12 residues. Between the trimmed V and J ends, which lost 6 bases and 9 bases, there was a span of 12 bases. CDR3 DNA: TGTGCCAGCAGCACCAGGGTGGCTGAGCAGTTCTTC. It encodes CASSTRVAEQFF.

The chain recombines TRBV5-1 with TRBJ1-5; D is uncertain. This CDR3 has 14 amino acids. Trimming shortened V by 2 bases and J by 5 bases, and 11 bases separated the two germline ends. Germline V CDR1 and CDR2: SGHRS, YFSETQ. The CDR3 region has the DNA TGCGCCAGCAGCTTAGAAGGAGTCCATCAGCCCCAGCATTTT. Translation gives CASSLEGVHQPQHF.

The V gene is TRBV13, the J gene TRBJ2-1; 8 positions agree with TRBD2. The CDR3 covers 15 residues. With 4 bases clipped from V and 9 bases from J, the junction kept 11 bases outside the gene matches. Per the germline V gene, CDR1 is PRHDT and CDR2 is FYEKMQ (reference sequence). DNA of the CDR3: TGTGCCAGCAGCTCCCTCGTGGGACGGGGGGGTGAGCAGTTCTTC. Its protein product is CASSSLVGRGGEQFF.

The genes are TRBV6-4 and TRBJ1-2; D is ambiguous. V was clipped by 3 bases and J by 8 bases, with 13 bases between them. Germline CDR1 MRHNA, CDR2 SNTAGT. This CDR3 region has 13 residues. The CDR3 protein is CASSEGPSAGYTF. In DNA form, the CDR3 reads TGTGCCAGCAGTGAGGGCCCCAGTGCAGGCTACACCTTC.

CDR3 amino acids: CASSLVGGVNQPQHF. The CDR3 DNA reads as TGTGCCAGCAGCTTAGTTGGGGGAGTCAATCAGCCCCAGCATTTT. The gene calls are TRBV11-2 and TRBJ1-5, with D maybe TRBD1 (5 bases). The CDR3 has 15 residues. Trimming took off 1 base at V and 3 bases at J, with 10 bases between the two ends. Germline loops: CDR1 SGHAT, CDR2 FQNNGV.

The rearrangement links TRBV11-3 to TRBJ1-1; no firm D call. The CDR3 runs to 16 residues. Deletions cut 4 bases from V and 1 base from J, with 16 bases between. The germline V gene has CDR1 SGHNT and CDR2 YENEEA. DNA for the CDR3: TGTGCCAGCAGCTCATCATCCTCTTTCGGGAACACTGAAGCTTTCTTT. Protein: CASSSSSSFGNTEAFF.

This clone was detected once. The J gene is TRBJ2-7, the V gene TRBV7-8, with TRBD1 matching 9 bases. Trimming removed 5 bases from V and 3 bases from J; junction bases left unmatched: 8. Germline V gene data show CDR1 as SGHVS and CDR2 as FQNEAQ. This CDR3 is built from 15 residues. DNA for the CDR3: TGTGCCAGCAGCCCGGGACAGGGTTTATTCTACGAGCAGTACTTC. It yields the protein CASSPGQGLFYEQYF.

This chain links TRBV7-2 with TRBJ1-1; D might be TRBD1 (5 bases). With 1 base removed from V and 1 base from J, the gap between germline ends came to 10 bases. The CDR3 loop spans 15 amino acids. Germline CDR1 is SGHTA and CDR2 is FQGNSA. The CDR3 DNA reads as TGTGCCAGCAGCTTAGGGGGGTTAACGAACACTGAAGCTTTCTTT. Translation: CASSLGGLTNTEAFF.

The rearrangement links TRBV5-4 to TRBJ2-7; no reliable D call. V was pared by 1 base and J by 2 bases, with 10 bases between. Germline CDR1 reads SGHNT; CDR2 reads YYREEE (reference sequence). The CDR3 loop spans 14 amino acids. The CDR3 DNA sequence: TGTGCCAGCAGCTTGACCGTCGGTGCCTACGAGCAGTACTTC. This codes for CASSLTVGAYEQYF.

The rearrangement joins TRBV6-7 to TRBJ2-7; the match to TRBD1 covers 10 bases. TRBV6-7 is identified as an open reading frame with a role that is uncertain. The CDR3 is 15 residues long. Germline trimming cut 3 bases from V and 5 bases from J; bases unmatched to any gene: 7. CDR3 coding DNA: TGTGCCAGCAGTTATGGCCGGGACAGGGGACACGAGCAGTACTTC. As protein: CASSYGRDRGHEQYF.

This clone was seen only a few times. V and J are TRBV6-4 and TRBJ2-1; D unclear. The CDR3 loop spans 15 amino acids. Trimming left V 5 bases short and J 4 bases short, with 15 bases between. Germline V gene lookup returns CDR1 MRHNA and CDR2 SNTAGT. Written as DNA, the CDR3 is TGTGCCAGCAGTAGGCTAGTTGGGGATTACAATGAGCAGTTCTTC. It translates to CASSRLVGDYNEQFF.

V and J are TRBV16 and TRBJ1-2; no definite D call. This CDR3 comprises 17 residues. V lost 0 bases to trimming and J lost 0 bases, with 14 bases between them. Germline V gives CDR1 KGHSY, CDR2 FQNENV. Here the CDR3 DNA reads TGTGCCAGCAGCCAATCTCCGAATCCATATGCTAACTATGGCTACACCTTC. Translation gives CASSQSPNPYANYGYTF.

This chain connects TRBV10-3 to TRBJ1-2; TRBD1 matches at 8 bases. The CDR3 is 13 amino acids. From germline, CDR1 is ENHRY and CDR2 SYGVKD. The junction had 5 bases not matched to a gene; V was cut back by 7 bases and J by 4 bases. The CDR3 spells CAITNGQGYGYTF. CDR3 bases: TGTGCCATCACCAATGGACAGGGCTATGGCTACACCTTC.

The rearrangement links TRBV24-1 to TRBJ1-2; D is undetermined. Germline CDR1 reads KGHDR; CDR2 reads SFDVKD. V gave up 4 bases and J gave up 0 bases, with 5 bases separating them. The CDR3 covers 13 residues. The DNA for the CDR3 is TGTGCCACCAGTGAGGCAGCTAACTATGGCTACACCTTC. Residues: CATSEAANYGYTF.

The rearrangement uses TRBV3-1 (or the pseudogene TRBV3-2) and TRBJ2-1; 12 nucleotides align to TRBD2. Germline V gene sequence: CDR1 LGHDT, CDR2 YNNKEL (reference sequence). The CDR3 is 16 amino acids. Trimming at V came to 1 base and at J to 7 bases, leaving 5 bases not matched to a gene. The CDR3 reads CASSQVTSGGGNEQFF. The CDR3 DNA reads as TGTGCCAGCAGCCAAGTGACTAGCGGGGGAGGGAATGAGCAGTTCTTC.

The V call is TRBV30, the J call TRBJ2-3; the match to TRBD2 covers 10 bases. Germline assignment: CDR1 GTSNPN and CDR2 SVGIG (reference sequence). This CDR3 is 17 amino acids long. The trim removed 6 bases at V and 2 bases at J, leaving 14 bases unmatched. DNA for the CDR3: TGTGCCTGTGTGCCCCATGCTAGCGGGGGATCCACAGATACGCAGTATTTT. Encoded protein: CACVPHASGGSTDTQYF.

CDR3: CASRERGTLYGYTF. CDR3 in DNA: TGTGCCAGCAGGGAGCGCGGGACACTCTATGGCTACACCTTC. This chain uses TRBV6-5 with TRBJ1-2; D may be TRBD1 (6 bases). Germline CDR1 and CDR2: MNHEY and SVGAGI. Trimming removed 6 bases from V and 4 bases from J, with 15 bases in between. The CDR3 spans 14 residues.

The CDR3 DNA is TGTGCCAGCTCACCACAGGGGCTCCATGGCTACACCTTC. This encodes CASSPQGLHGYTF. V is TRBV18 and J is TRBJ1-2; a weak D match, TRBD1 (5 bases). Per germline, CDR1 KGHSH and CDR2 LQKENI. CDR3 size: 13 residues. Between the trimmed V and J ends, which lost 1 base and 6 bases, there was a span of 9 bases. The complete variable domain, with remaining parts taken from reference TRBV18 and TRBJ1-2, reads NAGVMQNPRHLVRRRGQEARLRCSPMKGHSHVYWYRQLPEEGLKFMVYLQKENIIDESGMPKERFSAEFPKEGPSILRIQQVVRGDSAAYFCASSPQGLHGYTFGSGTRLTVV.

The V gene is TRBV11-3, the J gene TRBJ2-1; 8 bases match TRBD2. The CDR3 runs to 16 residues. The germline V gene has CDR1 SGHNT and CDR2 YENEEA. V was pared by 1 base and J by 9 bases, with 11 bases of the junction left unmatched. CDR3 bases: TGTGCCAGCAGCTTAGGTCCTTCCGCGGGAGGTAGTGAGCAGTTCTTC. Protein product: CASSLGPSAGGSEQFF.

The V gene is TRBV6-2 or TRBV6-3, the J gene TRBJ1-1; 9 positions match TRBD1. The V and J ends lost 0 bases and 3 bases, in that order; junction bases with no gene match: 8. Per germline, CDR1 MNHEY and CDR2 SVGEGT. There are 17 residues in the CDR3. In DNA form, the CDR3 reads TGTGCCAGCAGTTACTCTCAGGGACAGGGAGGAGACACTGAAGCTTTCTTT. Protein product: CASSYSQGQGGDTEAFF.

The V call is TRBV10-3, the J call TRBJ1-1, with unresolved D. V lost 4 bases to trimming and J lost 5 bases, with 5 bases between them. Germline CDR1 ENHRY, CDR2 SYGVKD. This CDR3 is built from 11 residues. DNA of the CDR3: TGTGCCATCAGTGCTGGGACTGAAGCTTTCTTT. Translating gives CAISAGTEAFF.